A single sample is the source of the 19 T cell receptor beta chains below, sequenced in a study of response to subunit inactivated influenza vaccine. One entry per CDR3 protein results from TCRdb running MiXCR on the RT-PCR reads. The data contain under 200,000 distinct CDR3 sequences, around 9.9% of them singletons. Sequenced material: non-naive T cells sorted from PBMCs, taken roughly 47 days after vaccination. These receptors originate from a man aged 50 to 59 who received an inactivated influenza vaccine.

This clonotype was seen ten or more times. The chain carries TRBV10-3 and TRBJ1-2; 7 bases fit TRBD1. The CDR3 is 17 residues long. Germline CDR1 is ENHRY and CDR2 is SYGVKD. Germline trimming cut 2 bases from V and 0 bases from J; bases unmatched to any gene: 9. CDR3 bases: TGTGCCATCAGTGAGGGCAGACAGGGATTTACTAACTATGGCTACACCTTC. It yields the protein CAISEGRQGFTNYGYTF.

This clonotype has just a few counts. The V gene is TRBV24-1, the J gene TRBJ2-7; the match to TRBD1 covers 8 bases. Unmatched junction bases numbered 6, after V lost 5 bases and J lost 7 bases. Germline CDR1 and CDR2: KGHDR and SFDVKD. There are 13 residues in the CDR3. In nucleotides, the CDR3 is TGTGCCACCAGTGCGACAGGGGATGGGGAGCAGTACTTC. Translating it yields CATSATGDGEQYF.

The V call is TRBV7-2, the J call TRBJ2-3; no clear D gene. Per germline, CDR1 SGHTA and CDR2 FQGNSA. V lost 2 bases to trimming and J lost 0 bases, with 6 bases between them. The CDR3 extends over 14 amino acids. CDR3 region: CASSLKQSTDTQYF. The CDR3 nucleotides are TGTGCCAGCAGCTTAAAACAGAGCACAGATACGCAGTATTTT.

This clonotype showed up many times. The V and J genes are TRBV7-2 and TRBJ2-6; 8 nucleotides agree with TRBD1. CDR3 length: 16 residues. Germline CDR1 reads SGHTA; CDR2 reads FQGNSA. V lost 5 bases to trimming and J lost 2 bases; unmatched junction nucleotides: 5. Here the CDR3 reads CASSVGQGTGANVLTF. As DNA, the CDR3 is TGTGCCAGCAGCGTCGGACAGGGAACTGGGGCCAACGTCCTGACTTTC.

The sample holds many counts of this clonotype. The chain carries TRBV24-1 and TRBJ2-1, with 11 bases aligning to TRBD2. The CDR3 totals 18 residues. J gave up 6 bases and V 6 bases, and 15 bases lay outside the gene matches. Germline values: CDR1 KGHDR, CDR2 SFDVKD. This chain's CDR3 is CATSTYAPLAGVSNEQFF. The DNA of the CDR3 is TGTGCCACCAGTACCTACGCCCCACTAGCGGGGGTTAGCAATGAGCAGTTCTTC.

This clonotype was detected only a few times. This may be a read error: a much more frequent sequence differs by one nucleotide. The genes are TRBV2 and TRBJ2-5; D is undetermined. Per the germline V gene, CDR1 is SNHLY and CDR2 is FYNNEI. The length of the CDR3 is 11 residues. Trimming cost V 6 bases and J 5 bases, with 7 bases left between them. The chain's CDR3 is CASRLRETQYF. In nucleotides, the CDR3 is TGTGCCAGCAGGTTGAGGGAGACCCAGTACTTC.

Details on this clonotype: A much larger clone differs by one base, so this may be a read error. This rearrangement joins TRBV24-1 to TRBJ1-1; maybe TRBD1 (6 bases). Germline V CDR1 and CDR2: KGHDR, SFDVKD. The CDR3 consists of 12 residues. Trimming pared 6 bases from V and 7 bases from J, leaving 11 bases between. CDR3 sequence reads: CATSTLRGEAFF. The CDR3 nucleotides are TGTGCCACCAGTACTCTCAGGGGTGAAGCTTTCTTT.

The J gene is TRBJ2-7, the V gene TRBV18; 7 bases are a match to TRBD2. V shed 2 bases and J 1 base; nucleotides not matched to a gene: 5. The CDR3 runs 15 residues. CDR1 and CDR2 from the germline V gene are KGHSH and LQKENI. The CDR3 sequence: CASSPTGLFSYEQYF. CDR3 nucleotides: TGTGCCAGCTCACCAACGGGACTATTTTCCTACGAGCAGTACTTC.

This clonotype was recorded many times. The genes are TRBV6-2 or TRBV6-3 and TRBJ2-2; 14 bases line up with TRBD2. The V gene end was trimmed by 6 bases and the J gene end by 3 bases; junction bases not matched to a gene: 12. Germline CDR1 is MNHEY and CDR2 is SVGEGT. The CDR3 totals 19 residues. The CDR3 nucleotides are TGTGCCAGCAGCCCGCGAGGACTAGCGGGAGGACGGGACACCGGGGAGCTGTTTTTT. Translating gives CASSPRGLAGGRDTGELFF.

In its sample, this clonotype was seen a few times. The rearrangement links TRBV4-3 to TRBJ2-5, with D uncertain. The V gene's germline CDR1 is LGHNA and CDR2 YSLEER. Trimming removed 1 base at V and 1 base at J, with 4 bases between. The CDR3 contains 13 residues. CDR3 bases: TGCGCCAGCAGCCAAGTCCCCCAAGAGACCCAGTACTTC. Translating gives CASSQVPQETQYF.

The table lists this clonotype with many counts. The V and J genes are TRBV7-2 and TRBJ2-7; possibly TRBD2 for D (5 bases). The CDR3 has 13 amino acids. V was cut by 5 bases and J by 2 bases, with 10 bases left in between. The germline gives CDR1 SGHTA, CDR2 FQGNSA. DNA of the CDR3: TGTGCCAGCAGCCGAAACGGGGCCTACGAGCAGTACTTC. This gives the protein CASSRNGAYEQYF.

This clonotype has ten or more counts. The rearrangement uses TRBV11-2 and TRBJ2-1; TRBD1 or TRBD2 may be the D gene (5 bases each). CDR1 and CDR2 from the germline V gene are SGHAT and FQNNGV. There are 15 residues in the CDR3. With 5 bases removed from V and 3 bases from J, the gap between germline ends came to 14 bases. The CDR3 protein is CASSLGPDSYNEQFF. The CDR3 DNA is TGTGCCAGCAGCCTGGGACCGGATAGCTACAATGAGCAGTTCTTC.

This clonotype has only a few counts. The chain is built from TRBV10-3 and TRBJ1-2; TRBD1 agrees at 7 bases. The CDR3 is 16 residues long. The V gene's germline CDR1 is ENHRY and CDR2 SYGVKD. Germline trimming cut 6 bases from V and 1 base from J; bases unmatched to any gene: 11. CDR3 in amino acids: CAIRESGTDYNYGYTF. For the CDR3, the DNA is TGTGCCATCAGAGAGAGCGGGACAGACTATAACTATGGCTACACCTTC.

Many counts were recorded for this clonotype. V and J are TRBV10-3 and TRBJ2-7; a possible D gene is TRBD1 (5 bases). Looked up from germline, CDR1 is ENHRY and CDR2 is SYGVKD. V shed 2 bases and J shed 0 bases, with 8 bases lying between them. CDR3 size: 14 residues. The CDR3 reads CAISEPDTSYEQYF. The CDR3, as DNA: TGTGCCATCAGTGAGCCGGACACCTCCTACGAGCAGTACTTC.

The chain has TRBV28 and TRBJ2-3; TRBD2 matches at 9 bases. CDR1 is MDHEN and CDR2 is SYDVKM in the germline V gene. The length of the CDR3 is 20 residues. J lost 6 bases, V lost 4 bases, and 23 bases had no gene match. The CDR3 bases are TGTGCCAGCAGTTGGGTTGAAGCGACGGAGGGCGGGGGGGTTTCGGATACGCAGTATTTT. It yields the protein CASSWVEATEGGGVSDTQYF.

This rearrangement joins TRBV7-2 to TRBJ1-5; unclear D gene. The CDR3 covers 13 residues. The germline V gene has CDR1 SGHTA and CDR2 FQGNSA. The germline V and J ends were trimmed by 5 bases and 5 bases, with 10 bases remaining between them. The CDR3 sequence: CASSQTVDQPQHF. The DNA of the CDR3 is TGTGCCAGCAGCCAAACAGTAGATCAGCCCCAGCATTTT.

This clonotype was found many times. The V call is TRBV5-1, the J call TRBJ2-1; D perhaps matches TRBD2 (6 bases). The germline gives CDR1 SGHRS, CDR2 YFSETQ. CDR3 length: 16 amino acids. Trimming removed 0 bases at V and 3 bases at J, with 13 bases between. In DNA form, the CDR3 reads TGCGCCAGCAGCTTGGGTGCGGGAACCCTCTACAATGAGCAGTTCTTC. Encoded protein: CASSLGAGTLYNEQFF.

This clonotype has a count of ten or more. The genes are TRBV24-1 and TRBJ2-1; TRBD1 is a possible D gene (6 bases). The CDR3 spans 16 residues. The V end was cut by 3 bases, the J end by 0 bases, with 11 bases between. Germline CDR1 is KGHDR and CDR2 is SFDVKD. The DNA of the CDR3 is TGTGCCACCAGTGATCCATCGACAGGCTCCTACAATGAGCAGTTCTTC. It translates to CATSDPSTGSYNEQFF.

V and J are TRBV20-1 and TRBJ2-7; the D gene is possibly TRBD1 (5 bases). Germline V gives CDR1 DFQATT, CDR2 SNEGSKA (reference sequence). Trimming took off 1 base at V and 7 bases at J, with 14 bases between the two ends. This CDR3 region has 13 residues. The CDR3 region is CSARGRELSEQYF. The CDR3 DNA is TGCAGTGCTAGAGGCAGGGAACTGAGTGAGCAGTACTTC.